The sequence of this TCR beta chain was determined in a study of blood T cells in healthy people across ages. A J-beta primer mix and a sample-barcoded 5' primer were used in a second PCR of about 7 to 12 cycles. TCRdb reprocessed the 5' RACE reads with MiXCR, giving one entry per CDR3 protein. Of around 1,100,000 distinct CDR3 sequences in the sample, more than 30% were seen once. The origin of this receptor is a man aged 18-30 years in good health. Sequencing used blood.

CDR3 nucleotides: TGTGCCAGCCGGTGGGAAAACTATGGCTACACCTTC. Translated, it gives CASRWENYGYTF. The chain carries TRBV13 and TRBJ1-2; D is undetermined. Trimming took off 8 bases at V and 2 bases at J, with 9 bases between the two ends. The CDR3 has 12 residues. Germline CDR1 reads PRHDT; CDR2 reads FYEKMQ (reference sequence).